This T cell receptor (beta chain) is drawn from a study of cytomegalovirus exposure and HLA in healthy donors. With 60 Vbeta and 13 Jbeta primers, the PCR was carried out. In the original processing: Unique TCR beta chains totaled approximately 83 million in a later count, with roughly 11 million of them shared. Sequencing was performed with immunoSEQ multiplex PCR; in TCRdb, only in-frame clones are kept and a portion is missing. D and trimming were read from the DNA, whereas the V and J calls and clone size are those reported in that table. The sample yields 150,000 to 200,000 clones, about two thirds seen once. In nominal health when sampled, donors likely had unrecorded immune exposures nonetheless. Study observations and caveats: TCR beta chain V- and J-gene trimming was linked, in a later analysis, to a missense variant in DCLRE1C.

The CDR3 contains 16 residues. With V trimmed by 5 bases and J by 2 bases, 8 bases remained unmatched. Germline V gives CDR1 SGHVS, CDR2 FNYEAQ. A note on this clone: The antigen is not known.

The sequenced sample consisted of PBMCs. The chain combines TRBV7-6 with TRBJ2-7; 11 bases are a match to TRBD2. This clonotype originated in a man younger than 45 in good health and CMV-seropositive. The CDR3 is CASSPEVGLAAYEQYF. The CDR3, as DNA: TGTGCCAGCAGCCCGGAGGTGGGACTAGCGGCCTACGAGCAGTACTTC.